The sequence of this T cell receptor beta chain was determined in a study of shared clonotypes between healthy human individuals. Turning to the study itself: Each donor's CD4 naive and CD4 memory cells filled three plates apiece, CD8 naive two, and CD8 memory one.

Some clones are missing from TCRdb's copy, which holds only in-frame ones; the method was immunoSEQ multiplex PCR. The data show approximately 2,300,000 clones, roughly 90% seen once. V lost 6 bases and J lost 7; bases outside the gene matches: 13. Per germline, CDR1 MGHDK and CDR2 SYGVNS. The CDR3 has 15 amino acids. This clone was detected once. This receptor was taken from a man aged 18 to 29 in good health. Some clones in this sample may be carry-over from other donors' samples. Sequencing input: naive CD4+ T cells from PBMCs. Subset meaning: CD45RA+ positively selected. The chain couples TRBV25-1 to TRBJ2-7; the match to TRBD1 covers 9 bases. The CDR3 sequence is CASSRMGQGFWEQYF. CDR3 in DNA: TGTGCCAGCAGCCGAATGGGACAGGGTTTTTGGGAGCAGTACTTC.